A selection of T cell receptor beta chains follows, all from one sample in a study of identical twins. TCRdb re-called the 5' RACE reads with MiXCR, one entry per CDR3 protein. The profile covers about 530,000 distinct CDR3 sequences, with approximately 14% appearing a single time and roughly 0.46% taken by the ten largest. These data also formed part of another study, on yellow fever vaccine responses in identical twins.

Sequenced input: CD4+ T cells sorted from blood. The source is a woman in her late teens or twenties in good health. CDR3s include the opening cysteine and the closing phenylalanine or tryptophan. The D gene is left open where the match is weak. Size is stated for part of the rows, as once, few or many counts, or as a class when the clone is expanded.

V,J,D,size,DNA,CDR3
TRBV5-1,TRBJ2-1,TRBD2,NA,TGCGCCAGCAGCTTGGAGGGACTAGCGGGGGAGCAGTTCTTC,CASSLEGLAGEQFF
TRBV7-2,TRBJ2-7,NA,NA,TGTGCCAGCAGCTTAGTTGGACCCATAAGCTCCTACGAGCAGTACTTC,CASSLVGPISSYEQYF
TRBV12-3/TRBV12-4,TRBJ2-5,NA,NA,TGTGCCAGCAGTGGAATATATAGCGAGGGGCAAGAGACCCAGTACTTC,CASSGIYSEGQETQYF
TRBV10-3,TRBJ2-5,TRBD2,few,TGTGCCATCAGTGGAGGACTAGCGGACCAAGAGACCCAGTACTTC,CAISGGLADQETQYF
TRBV6-1,TRBJ1-1,NA,few,TGTGCCAGCAGTGAACAGGTCAAGAACACTGAAGCTTTCTTT,CASSEQVKNTEAFF
TRBV12-3/TRBV12-4,TRBJ2-1,TRBD2,NA,TGTGCCAGCAGCCTGGACCGGGGACTAGCGGGGGCCCCCTCCTACAATGAGCAGTTCTTC,CASSLDRGLAGAPSYNEQFF
TRBV11-2,TRBJ1-1,TRBD1,NA,TGTGCCAGCAGCTTTCAGGGGGCGAGGGAAGCTTTCTTT,CASSFQGAREAFF
TRBV28,TRBJ2-3,TRBD1,NA,TGTGCCAGCAGTACTCCGGGACAGAGCACAGATACGCAGTATTTT,CASSTPGQSTDTQYF
TRBV28,TRBJ2-1,NA,NA,TGTGCCAGCACCATAAGGGATGAGCAGTTCTTC,CASTIRDEQFF
TRBV12-3/TRBV12-4,TRBJ2-4,NA,NA,TGTGCCAGCAGTCCCAGACCAGGGGCACTGGCCAAAAACATTCAGTACTTC,CASSPRPGALAKNIQYF
TRBV7-9,TRBJ2-5,NA,NA,TGTGCCAGCAGCGGCGGGCCTCGTCCAACGGAGACCCAGTACTTC,CASSGGPRPTETQYF
TRBV5-1,TRBJ2-3,TRBD2,many,TGCGCCAGCAGCTGGGGGACTAGGCCAGATACGCAGTATTTT,CASSWGTRPDTQYF
TRBV21-1,TRBJ1-4,NA,few,TGTGCCAGCAGCAAAGCGAGCTCCCCTAATGAAAAACTGTTTTTT,CASSKASSPNEKLFF
TRBV5-1,TRBJ1-6,NA,NA,TGCGCCAGCAGCCGCGACGCCTTAGAGAATTCACCCCTCCACTTT,CASSRDALENSPLHF
TRBV7-8,TRBJ1-5,NA,NA,TGTGCCAGCAGCTTAGGATCGGGTCTTAGCAATCAGCCCCAGCATTTT,CASSLGSGLSNQPQHF
TRBV20-1,TRBJ1-5,NA,NA,TGCAGTGCTGCGATTAACAGCAATCAGCCCCAGCATTTT,CSAAINSNQPQHF
TRBV12-3/TRBV12-4,TRBJ2-1,NA,few,TGTGCCAGCAGTTTACAGGGTAACCCCTACAATGAGCAGTTCTTC,CASSLQGNPYNEQFF
TRBV20-1,TRBJ2-7,NA,many,TGCAGTGCAGTAGTAGTGGCCCCCTACGAGCAGTACTTC,CSAVVVAPYEQYF
TRBV20-1,TRBJ2-1,NA,few,TGCAGTGCCCCAAGGGAGGCGGGGAATGAGCAGTTCTTC,CSAPREAGNEQFF